The rows below give T cell receptor beta chains drawn from one sample of a study of shared clonotypes between healthy human individuals. Here immunoSEQ multiplex PCR was the method, and the copy in TCRdb shows in-frame clones only, minus some. The data show roughly 550,000 clones, around 95% seen once. Specimen: naive CD8+ T cells sorted from blood. These receptor sequences come from a woman aged 30 to 39 in good health. Each CDR3 is given with its conserved first and last residue. D genes are given only for firm matches.

V,J,D,CDR3,DNA
TRBV28,TRBJ1-3,-,CASSSPQGAGNTIYF,TGTGCCAGCAGTTCGCCCCAGGGTGCTGGAAACACCATATATTTT
TRBV6-1,TRBJ2-7,-,CASSDIAYEQYF,TGTGCCAGCAGTGATATCGCCTACGAGCAGTACTTC
TRBV4-1,TRBJ2-5,-,CASSQWNGEETQYF,TGCGCCAGCAGCCAATGGAACGGAGAAGAGACCCAGTACTTC
TRBV27,TRBJ2-7,-,CASSLRERGEQYF,TGTGCCAGCAGTTTAAGGGAGCGAGGCGAGCAGTACTTC
TRBV2,TRBJ2-5,-,CASSEGDQYF,TGTGCCAGCAGTGAAGGGGACCAGTACTTC
TRBV5-1,TRBJ2-1,TRBD2,CASRPVLAVSYNEQFF,TGCGCCAGCAGGCCCGTCCTAGCGGTCTCCTACAATGAGCAGTTCTTC
TRBV7-9,TRBJ2-7,TRBD1,CASSFYLQGPTGEQYF,TGTGCCAGCAGCTTTTATTTACAGGGGCCCACAGGCGAGCAGTACTTC
TRBV27,TRBJ2-7,-,CASSFGQSYEQYF,TGTGCCAGCAGTTTTGGGCAATCCTACGAGCAGTACTTC
TRBV7-8,TRBJ2-7,-,CASSLTPPWSPLDVQYF,TGTGCCAGCAGCTTAACCCCGCCGTGGAGCCCCTTGGATGTGCAGTACTTC
TRBV9,TRBJ2-2,-,CASSPIQDTGELFF,TGTGCCAGCAGCCCCATACAGGACACCGGGGAGCTGTTTTTT
TRBV6-5,TRBJ2-7,-,CASSDLYEQYF,TGTGCCAGCAGTGACCTCTACGAGCAGTACTTC
TRBV28,TRBJ2-1,TRBD2,CASSLLSGSAYNEQFF,TGTGCCAGCAGTTTATTAAGCGGGAGCGCCTACAATGAGCAGTTCTTC
TRBV7-8,TRBJ2-7,-,CASSYLTYEQYF,TGTGCCAGCAGCTACCTGACCTACGAGCAGTACTTC
TRBV4-2,TRBJ2-1,-,CASSQLSNEQFF,TGTGCCAGCAGCCAACTTTCAAATGAGCAGTTCTTC
TRBV6-1,TRBJ2-7,-,CASSVGQGRYEQYF,TGTGCCAGCAGTGTTGGGCAGGGTAGGTACGAGCAGTACTTC
TRBV5-4,TRBJ2-7,-,CASSTSSEQYF,TGTGCCAGCAGTACATCTAGCGAGCAGTACTTC
TRBV10-3,TRBJ2-7,TRBD1,CAISLYPGQDSYEQYF,TGTGCCATCAGTCTTTACCCGGGACAGGATTCCTACGAGCAGTACTTC
TRBV9,TRBJ2-1,-,CASSGDSNEQFF,TGTGCCAGCAGCGGGGATAGCAATGAGCAGTTCTTC
TRBV4-1,TRBJ2-7,-,CASSLLAHYEQYF,TGCGCCAGCAGCCTGCTAGCGCACTACGAGCAGTACTTC
TRBV4-1,TRBJ2-3,-,CASSRWPGQGLSTDTQYF,TGCGCCAGCAGCCGCTGGCCAGGGCAAGGTCTGAGCACAGATACGCAGTATTTT
TRBV5-1,TRBJ1-1,-,CASTPQGLTEAFF,TGCGCCAGCACCCCACAGGGATTGACTGAAGCTTTCTTT
TRBV27,TRBJ2-1,-,CASSSPGHPGAYNEQFF,TGTGCCAGCAGTTCACCGGGGCACCCCGGCGCCTACAATGAGCAGTTCTTC